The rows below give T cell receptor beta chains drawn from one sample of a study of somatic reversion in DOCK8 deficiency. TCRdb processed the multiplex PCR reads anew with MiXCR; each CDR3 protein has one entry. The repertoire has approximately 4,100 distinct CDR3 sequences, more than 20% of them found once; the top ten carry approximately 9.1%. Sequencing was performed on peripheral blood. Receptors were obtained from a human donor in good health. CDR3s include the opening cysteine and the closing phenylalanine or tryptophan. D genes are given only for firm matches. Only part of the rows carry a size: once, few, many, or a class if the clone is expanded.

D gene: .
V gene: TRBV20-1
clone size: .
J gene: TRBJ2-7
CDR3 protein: CSAPSVKGNWDEQYF
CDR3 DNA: TGCAGTGCTCCAAGCGTAAAGGGGAATTGGGACGAGCAGTACTTC

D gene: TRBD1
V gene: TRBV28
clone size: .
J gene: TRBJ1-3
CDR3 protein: CASRTGGALVWGNTIYF
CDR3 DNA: TGTGCCAGCAGGACAGGGGGCGCTTTGGTATGGGGAAACACCATATATTTT

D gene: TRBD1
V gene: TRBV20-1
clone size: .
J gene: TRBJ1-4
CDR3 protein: CSAKGQSNEKLFF
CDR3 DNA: TGCAGTGCTAAGGGACAGTCGAATGAAAAACTGTTTTTT

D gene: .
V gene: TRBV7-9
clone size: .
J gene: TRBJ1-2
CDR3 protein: CASSLDEGVGYTF
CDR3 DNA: TGTGCCAGCAGCTTAGACGAAGGGGTTGGCTACACCTTC

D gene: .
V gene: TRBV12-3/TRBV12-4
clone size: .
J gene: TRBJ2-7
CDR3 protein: CASSFSGLSYEQYF
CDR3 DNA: TGTGCCAGCAGTTTCTCGGGGCTCTCCTACGAGCAGTACTTC

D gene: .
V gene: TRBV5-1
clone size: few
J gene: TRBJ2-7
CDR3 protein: CASSLAVDRGFYEQYF
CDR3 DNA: TGCGCCAGCAGCTTGGCGGTGGACAGAGGGTTCTACGAGCAGTACTTC

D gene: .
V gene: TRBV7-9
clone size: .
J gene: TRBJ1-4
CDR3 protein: CASSLVQGGEKLFF
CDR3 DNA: TGTGCCAGCAGCTTAGTACAGGGAGGTGAAAAACTGTTTTTT

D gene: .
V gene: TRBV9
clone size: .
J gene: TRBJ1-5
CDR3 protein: CASSVAHNQPQHF
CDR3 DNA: TGTGCCAGCAGCGTCGCCCACAATCAGCCCCAGCATTTT

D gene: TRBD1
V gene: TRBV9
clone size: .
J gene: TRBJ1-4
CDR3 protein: CASSGGDRYYEKLFF
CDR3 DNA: TGTGCCAGCAGCGGCGGGGACAGGTATTATGAAAAACTGTTTTTT

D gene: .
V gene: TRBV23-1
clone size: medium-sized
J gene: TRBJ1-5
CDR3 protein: CASSQSESDQPQHF
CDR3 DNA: TGCGCCAGCAGTCAATCGGAGTCCGATCAGCCCCAGCATTTT

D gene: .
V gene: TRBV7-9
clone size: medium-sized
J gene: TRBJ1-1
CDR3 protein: CASRVDSSNTEAFF
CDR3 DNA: TGTGCCAGCAGGGTAGACAGCTCGAACACTGAAGCTTTCTTT

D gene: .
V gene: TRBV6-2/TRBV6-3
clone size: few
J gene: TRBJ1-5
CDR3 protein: CASSYRGYSNQPQHF
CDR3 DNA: TGTGCCAGCAGTTACAGAGGGTATAGCAATCAGCCCCAGCATTTT

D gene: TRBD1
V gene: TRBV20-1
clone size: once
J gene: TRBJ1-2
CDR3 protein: CSASILQGTYGYTF
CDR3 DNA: TGCAGTGCTAGTATTTTACAGGGGACCTATGGCTACACCTTC

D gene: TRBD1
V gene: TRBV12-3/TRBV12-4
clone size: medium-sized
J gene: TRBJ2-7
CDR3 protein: CASSLSQGAYEQYF
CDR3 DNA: TGTGCCAGCAGCCTCAGTCAGGGGGCCTACGAGCAGTACTTC

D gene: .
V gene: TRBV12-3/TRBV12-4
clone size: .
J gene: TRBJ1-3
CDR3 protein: CASSLDGGNTIYF
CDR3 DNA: TGTGCCAGCAGTCTCGACGGCGGAAACACCATATATTTT

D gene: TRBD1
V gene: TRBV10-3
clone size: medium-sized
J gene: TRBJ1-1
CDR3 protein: CAISTGDTEAFF
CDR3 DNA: TGTGCCATCTCGACAGGGGACACTGAAGCTTTCTTT